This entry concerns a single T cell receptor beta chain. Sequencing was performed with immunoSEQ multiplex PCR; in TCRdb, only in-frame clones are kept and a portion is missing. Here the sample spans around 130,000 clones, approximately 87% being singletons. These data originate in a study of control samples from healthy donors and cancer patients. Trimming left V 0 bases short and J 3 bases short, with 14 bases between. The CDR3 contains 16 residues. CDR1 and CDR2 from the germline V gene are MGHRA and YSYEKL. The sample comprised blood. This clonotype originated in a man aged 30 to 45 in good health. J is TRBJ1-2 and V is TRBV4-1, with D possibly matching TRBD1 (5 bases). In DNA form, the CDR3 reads TGCGCCAGCAGCCAAGACTTCTTGCGGGGCGACTATGGCTACACCTTC. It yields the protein CASSQDFLRGDYGYTF.